Sequencing of this T cell receptor (beta chain) was carried out in a study of blood T cell repertoires in COVID-19. About the research overall: Sites in the United States, Italy and Spain provided acute and convalescent COVID-19 samples.

The repertoire was sequenced with immunoSEQ multiplex PCR; TCRdb's copy has only in-frame clones and lacks some. The sample consists of approximately 210,000 clones, 82% of them appearing once. All enrollees were about 18 to 95 years old and from some 24 US areas. Participant-given clinical history determined each cohort assignment. Looked up from germline, CDR1 is MDHEN and CDR2 is SYDVKM. The V and J ends lost 7 bases and 8 bases respectively, with 15 bases between them. This CDR3 is built from 13 residues. The TCR originated in a man between 35 and 55 years old who had recovered from COVID-19. The chain employs TRBV28 and TRBJ2-1; D not resolved. The specimen was PBMCs or T cells enriched from blood (not recorded which). CDR3 sequence (DNA): TGTGCCAGCACCACACGCCGCACCGATGAGCAGTTCTTC. Translating gives CASTTRRTDEQFF.